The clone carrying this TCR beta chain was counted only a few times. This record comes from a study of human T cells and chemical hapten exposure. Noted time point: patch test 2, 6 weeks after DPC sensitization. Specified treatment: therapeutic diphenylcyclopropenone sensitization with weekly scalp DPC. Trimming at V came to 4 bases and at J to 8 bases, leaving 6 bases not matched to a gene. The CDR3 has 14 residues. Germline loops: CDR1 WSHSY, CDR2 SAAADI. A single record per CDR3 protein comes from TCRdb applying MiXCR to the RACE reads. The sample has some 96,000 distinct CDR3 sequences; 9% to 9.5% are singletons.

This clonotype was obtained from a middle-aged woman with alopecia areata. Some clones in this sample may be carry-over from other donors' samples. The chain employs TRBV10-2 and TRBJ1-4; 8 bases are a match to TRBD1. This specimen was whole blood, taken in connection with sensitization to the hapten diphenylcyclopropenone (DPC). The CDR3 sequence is CASSVDRGREKLFF. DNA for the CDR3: TGCGCCAGCAGTGTCGACAGGGGCCGAGAAAAACTGTTTTTT.